Listed below are T cell receptor beta chains from one sample, sequenced in a study of T cell repertoires in cytomegalovirus infection. One entry per CDR3 protein, called by TCRdb with MiXCR from the reads. The data show around 280,000 distinct CDR3 sequences, roughly an eighth seen once. The source material was PBMCs. The receptors stem from a human donor in good health (CMV status not recorded). Some clones in this sample may be carry-over from other donors' samples. The CDR3 runs from the conserved cysteine through the conserved F or W. D genes are given only for firm matches. Clone sizes are given selectively: once, few, many, or a class where the clone is expanded.

clone size,D gene,J gene,V gene,CDR3 length,CDR3 protein,CDR3 DNA
many,.,TRBJ2-4,TRBV12-3/TRBV12-4,16,CASSLGALGYKNIQYF,TGTGCCAGCAGTTTAGGGGCCCTCGGCTACAAAAACATTCAGTACTTC
.,.,TRBJ1-3,TRBV29-1,12,CSVTDSGNTIYF,TGCAGCGTTACAGACTCTGGAAACACCATATATTTT
many,.,TRBJ2-7,TRBV2,13,CASASQGGVEQYF,TGTGCCAGCGCATCACAGGGGGGGGTCGAGCAGTACTTC
many,.,TRBJ1-2,TRBV18,15,CASSPAGTTNYGYTF,TGTGCCAGCTCACCCGCCGGAACAACAAACTATGGCTACACCTTC
few,.,TRBJ2-3,TRBV2,13,CASSEVSSDTQYF,TGTGCCAGCAGTGAAGTCTCCTCAGATACGCAGTATTTT
many,.,TRBJ2-3,TRBV20-1,17,CSATDNGPRDGTDTQYF,TGCAGTGCCACCGATAATGGACCCCGGGATGGCACAGATACGCAGTATTTT
once,.,TRBJ2-2,TRBV5-1,15,CASSFGGTNTGELFF,TGCGCCAGCAGCTTTGGGGGCACGAACACCGGGGAGCTGTTTTTT
.,.,TRBJ1-1,TRBV6-6,15,CASTLYLGANTEAFF,TGTGCCAGCACCTTGTATCTGGGGGCGAACACTGAAGCTTTCTTT
.,.,TRBJ1-1,TRBV29-1,10,CSVVISEAFF,TGCAGCGTTGTGATAAGTGAAGCTTTCTTT
.,TRBD1,TRBJ1-5,TRBV20-1,13,CSASGDSDQPQHF,TGCAGTGCTAGCGGGGACAGTGATCAGCCCCAGCATTTT
many,.,TRBJ2-4,TRBV7-2,13,CASSFSSGNIQYF,TGTGCCAGCAGCTTTTCTTCCGGAAACATTCAGTACTTC
.,TRBD2,TRBJ2-7,TRBV4-2,13,CASSPGGNYEQYF,TGTGCCAGCAGCCCCGGGGGGAACTACGAGCAGTACTTC
.,.,TRBJ2-5,TRBV5-7,18,CASSLGQEGLIVEETQYF,TGTGCCAGCAGCTTGGGGCAGGAGGGCCTAATCGTGGAAGAGACCCAGTACTTC
.,TRBD2,TRBJ2-1,TRBV10-3,16,CATLAQGAGGSNEQFF,TGTGCCACCCTGGCCCAGGGTGCGGGAGGGTCCAATGAGCAGTTCTTC
many,.,TRBJ2-1,TRBV12-3/TRBV12-4,13,CASSLAGAGEQFF,TGTGCCAGCAGTTTAGCGGGGGCGGGTGAGCAGTTCTTC
.,.,TRBJ2-2,TRBV14,14,CASSLQYDTGELFF,TGTGCCAGCAGCTTGCAATACGATACCGGGGAGCTGTTTTTT
many,TRBD2,TRBJ2-7,TRBV7-2,13,CASSLELADEQYF,TGTGCCAGCAGCTTAGAACTAGCGGACGAGCAGTACTTC
few,TRBD2,TRBJ2-1,TRBV27,11,CLAGGKYEQFF,TGCCTAGCGGGAGGAAAGTATGAGCAGTTCTTC
few,TRBD1,TRBJ1-1,TRBV29-1,17,CSVIRPTGTTGGTEAFF,TGCAGCGTTATCAGACCGACAGGGACTACGGGGGGCACTGAAGCTTTCTTT
many,.,TRBJ1-4,TRBV7-2,16,CASSFTGTPGNEKLFF,TGTGCCAGCAGCTTCACCGGGACGCCTGGGAATGAAAAACTGTTTTTT
.,TRBD2,TRBJ2-2,TRBV20-1,15,CSAFPSTSGSGELFF,TGCAGTGCTTTCCCTTCGACTAGCGGATCCGGGGAGCTGTTTTTT
many,.,TRBJ2-7,TRBV5-1,15,CASSLSDSGTYEQYF,TGCGCCAGCAGCTTGTCGGATAGCGGTACCTACGAGCAGTACTTC